Described below is a single T cell receptor (beta chain) sequence and its context. What this receptor recognizes is not known. Base qualities are not at hand, and no much larger clone is one base apart. High-throughput TCRbeta CDR3 sequencing of frozen genomic DNA was performed by immunoSEQ, with PCR amplification, mapping, bias correction and internal controls included. The study's processing was this. Productive rearrangements were retained, and unique TCRbeta sequences were defined by the CDR3 nucleotide sequence together with the V and J gene. A sequence counted as donor-reactive only if the sequence showed at least 5-fold expansion in CFSE-low cells compared with unstimulated pre-transplant cells and had a frequency of at least 0.01%. Minimum frequency thresholds were set for each subject on the basis of the unstimulated sample with the lowest template count, so that a detection power of at least 90% was ensured. Jensen-Shannon divergence between the top 1000 TCRbeta sequences post-transplant and pre-transplant was used to measure repertoire turnover. Changes in detection of donor-reactive sequences were assessed with two-sided Fisher's exact tests. TCRdb retrieved this table from immuneACCESS and kept in-frame rearrangements only. Not all clones are present; in checked studies, unresolved V genes account for under half, and no reason is known for the remainder. That table furnishes V, J and clone size, whereas the DNA furnished D and trimming. The sample records tens of thousands of clones, roughly 92% of which are singletons. Approximately 0.92% of the sample is in the top ten clones.

This entry comes from a study of T cell clones after liver transplantation (dated by TCRdb to between 2018 and 2021). Background for the entire study: The samples were obtained from ITN030ST, a randomized trial that attempted immunosuppression withdrawal within 2 years after liver transplantation. Donor-reactive T cell clones were identified by TCRbeta sequencing after a pre-transplant mixed lymphocyte reaction and then tracked in post-transplant blood. As an antigen-independent comparator for the donor-reactive sequences, third party-reactive TCRbeta sequences from pre-transplant MLRs were identified as well. Of the eight recipients, a few were HCV-positive, while the remaining recipients had been transplanted for non-autoimmune, non-viral indications. Until randomization at 12-24 months post-transplant, subjects were given standard immunosuppression, with no induction therapy. Tolerance meant complete immunosuppression withdrawal for at least one year without liver enzymes rising beyond twice the upper limit of normal. Blood samples were collected pre-transplant, pre-randomization before withdrawal, and post-randomization after either full withdrawal or failed withdrawal. Of the 8 liver transplant recipients making up the studied cohort, 3 were classified as tolerant and 5 as non-tolerant.

General study outcomes and caveats: The conclusions were preliminary, being limited by small, heterogeneous patient numbers and by non-standardized post-transplant time points. Because no allograft tissue specimens were available, donor-reactive T cells may have migrated into the graft instead of being deleted. In most of the 8 subjects, regardless of tolerance or HCV status, circulating donor-reactive CD4 TCRbeta sequences dropped significantly post-transplant. In two subjects, low numbers of available donor cells limited the measurable donor-reactive repertoire. When repertoire turnover was taken into account, detection of donor-reactive sequences was significantly reduced in 7 of 8 subjects for CD4 and in 8 of 8 subjects for CD8. A greater decline was seen for donor-reactive sequences than for third party-reactive sequences, suggesting partial antigen-specific deletion unrelated to withdrawal success.

Thawed unstimulated PBMCs were stained for CD3, CD4 and CD8 and FACS-sorted into CD3+CD4+ and CD3+CD8+ populations. All 8 studied subjects were randomized to immunosuppression withdrawal. The Qiagen DNeasy Blood and Tissue Kit was used to isolate genomic DNA. Between the V and J ends, shortened by 1 base and 7 bases respectively, the junction contains 0 bases. Counted from cysteine to phenylalanine, this CDR3 has 10 amino acids. Only the CDR3 region is kept as DNA, spanning 30 bases read in frame from base 1. CDR1 and CDR2 are read off the germline V gene as SGHTS and YDEGEE. The origin of this receptor is a human patient who received a liver transplant. After a transplant, some T cells may have been passed on by the graft donor. The source was CD4+ T cells from blood, collected approximately 25 months after liver transplant. Recombination joined TRBV5-8 with TRBJ1-3; no D gene can be assigned with confidence. The CDR3 sequence is CASSLNTIYF. The nucleotide sequence reads as follows: TGTGCCAGCAGCTTGAACACCATATATTTT.